This T cell receptor beta chain is from a study of regulatory T cells in long-lasting Graves disease. Regarding time point: newly diagnosed GD, antithyroid drugs for less than 3 months. PBMCs were the source of the RNA used for TCR sequencing. V dropped 1 base and J dropped 7 bases, with 17 bases sitting between them. The germline gives CDR1 SGHTA, CDR2 FQGNSA. CDR3 length equals 15 residues. Through Arm-PCR of CDR3 regions and iRepertoire HTBI primers, TCR beta libraries were built. From the multiplex PCR reads, TCRdb called clonotypes with MiXCR, one entry per CDR3 protein. The sample has 350,000 to 450,000 distinct CDR3 sequences; about a sixth are singletons. Turning to this clonotype: A much larger clone differs from this one at a single base, so this may be a read error.

A further study also used this sample, focusing on T cells in Graves' hyperthyroidism and ophthalmopathy.

The source was peripheral blood mononuclear cells (PBMCs), collected at new diagnosis, from a patient treated with antithyroid drugs. The chain combines TRBV7-2 with TRBJ2-7, with D perhaps matching TRBD2 (5 bases). This TCR was recovered from a man aged 40-49 years with Graves disease. The CDR3 protein is CASSLVARAANEQYF. As DNA, the CDR3 is TGTGCCAGCAGCTTAGTGGCGAGGGCCGCCAATGAGCAGTACTTC.